This record looks at one T cell receptor beta chain sequence and its context. The data belong to a study of blood T cell repertoires in COVID-19. Study at large: Acute and convalescent COVID-19 specimens originated in the United States, Italy and Spain. PBMCs, B-cell-depleted T cells, or T cells provided the cDNA or gDNA that made up the material.

The CDR3 is 14 amino acids. Germline CDR1 and CDR2: SGDLS and YYNGEE. Trimming stripped 3 bases from V and 9 bases from J, with 18 bases between. Authors' methods: Amplification of reference gene primers was used by the study to estimate nucleated cell counts. The repertoire was sequenced with immunoSEQ multiplex PCR; TCRdb's copy has only in-frame clones and lacks some. The V and J calls and clone size come from that table; D and trimming were worked out from the DNA. This sample has some 200,000 clones, with 60% to 85% found just once. The TCR comes from a woman aged 70-85 years with acute or convalescent COVID-19. The V gene is TRBV9, the J gene TRBJ1-2; TRBD1 might be the D (5 bases). Source material: peripheral blood. The CDR3 region is CASSGGEGINSYTF. Here the CDR3 DNA reads TGTGCCAGCAGCGGAGGGGAGGGAATCAACAGCTACACCTTC.